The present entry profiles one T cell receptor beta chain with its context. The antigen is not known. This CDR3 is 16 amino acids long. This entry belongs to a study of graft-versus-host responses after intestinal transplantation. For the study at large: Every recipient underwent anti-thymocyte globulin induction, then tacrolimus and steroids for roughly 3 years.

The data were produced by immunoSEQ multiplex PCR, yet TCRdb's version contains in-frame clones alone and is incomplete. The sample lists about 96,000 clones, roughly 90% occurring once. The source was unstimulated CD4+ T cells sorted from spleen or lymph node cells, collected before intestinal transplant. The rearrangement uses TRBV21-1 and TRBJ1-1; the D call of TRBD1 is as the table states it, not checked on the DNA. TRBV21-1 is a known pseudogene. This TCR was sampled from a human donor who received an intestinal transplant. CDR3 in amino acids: CASSKGRHPVDTEAFF. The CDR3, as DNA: TGTGCCAGCAGCAAAGGCCGACACCCGGTCGACACTGAAGCTTTCTTT.